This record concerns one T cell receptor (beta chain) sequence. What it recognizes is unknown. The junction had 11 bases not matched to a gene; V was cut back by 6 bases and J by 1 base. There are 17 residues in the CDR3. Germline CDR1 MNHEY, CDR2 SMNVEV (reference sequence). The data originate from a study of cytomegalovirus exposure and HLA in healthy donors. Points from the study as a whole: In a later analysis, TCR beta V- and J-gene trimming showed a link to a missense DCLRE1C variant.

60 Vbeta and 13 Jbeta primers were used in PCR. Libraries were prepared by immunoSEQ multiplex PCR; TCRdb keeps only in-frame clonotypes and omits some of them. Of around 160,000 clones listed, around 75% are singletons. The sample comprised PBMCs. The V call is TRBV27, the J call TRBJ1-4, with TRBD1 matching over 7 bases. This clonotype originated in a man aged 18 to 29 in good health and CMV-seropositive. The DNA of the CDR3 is TGTGCCAGCAGACCATCAGGGGGGAAAAAAACTAATGAAAAACTGTTTTTT. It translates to CASRPSGGKKTNEKLFF.